Following are 17 T cell receptor beta chains from one sample sequenced in a study of PD-1 blockade in classical Hodgkin lymphoma. Only in-frame clones appear in the TCRdb table, and some are missing; sequencing was by immunoSEQ multiplex PCR. The table lists about 84,000 clones, 75% to 90% of them singletons, with 20% to 25% in the top ten. Relapse after autologous stem cell transplantation occurred in every patient, and brentuximab vedotin exposure varied. Sequenced here: peripheral blood mononuclear cells (PBMCs), sampled at baseline. The origin of the receptors is a human donor with classical Hodgkin lymphoma.

This chain joins TRBV27 and TRBJ2-7; TRBD1 might be the D (5 bases). V was shortened by 5 bases and J by 3 bases, with 8 bases between the two germline ends. Germline CDR1 is MNHEY and CDR2 is SMNVEV (reference sequence). The CDR3 extends over 12 amino acids. The CDR3 reads CASSTGSYEQYF. The CDR3 nucleotides are TGTGCCAGCAGTACAGGAAGCTACGAGCAGTACTTC.

The chain uses TRBV6-1 and TRBJ2-2, with TRBD2 as a possible D gene (7 bases). Trimming stripped 6 bases from V and 1 base from J, with 12 bases between. From germline, CDR1 is MNHNS and CDR2 SASEGT. The CDR3 covers 15 residues. The DNA of the CDR3 is TGTGCCAGCAGCCCCGGGGGGCAGAACACCGGGGAGCTGTTTTTT. It encodes CASSPGGQNTGELFF.

The genes are TRBV2 and TRBJ1-2; 12 nucleotides align to TRBD1. Germline V CDR1 and CDR2: SNHLY, FYNNEI. This CDR3 comprises 15 residues. V was pared by 7 bases and J by 4 bases, with 7 bases of the junction left unmatched. This CDR3 is CASNYPGQGAYGYTF. The CDR3 DNA is TGTGCCAGCAATTACCCGGGACAGGGGGCCTATGGCTACACCTTC.

The chain employs TRBV4-1 and TRBJ1-5; 9 nucleotides match TRBD1. CDR1 is MGHRA, CDR2 YSYEKL, per germline. CDR3 length: 17 residues. The ends lost 0 bases at V and 7 bases at J; junction bases unmatched: 10. The CDR3 loop reads CASSQEGTGRVGQPQHF. The CDR3 coding sequence is TGCGCCAGCAGCCAAGAAGGGACAGGGCGGGTAGGGCAGCCCCAGCATTTT.

The J gene is TRBJ2-7, the V gene TRBV7-2; D tentatively fits TRBD1 or TRBD2 (5 bases each). The V gene lost 5 bases and the J gene lost 1 base, with 9 bases spanning the gap. Germline assignment: CDR1 SGHTA and CDR2 FQGNSA. The CDR3 length is 13 residues. CDR3 coding DNA: TGTGCCAGCAGCCCGGGGCCTTCCTACGAGCAGTACTTC. Protein sequence: CASSPGPSYEQYF.

The chain recombines TRBV27 with TRBJ1-2; 7 positions agree with TRBD1. This CDR3 has 14 amino acids. J lost 4 bases, V lost 5 bases, and 7 bases had no gene match. Germline loops: CDR1 MNHEY, CDR2 SMNVEV (reference sequence). This CDR3 is CASSPGTALYGYTF. In DNA form, the CDR3 reads TGTGCCAGCAGTCCCGGGACAGCGCTCTATGGCTACACCTTC.

This sequence joins TRBV11-2 and TRBJ1-1, with 8 bases lining up with TRBD1. Germline CDR1 SGHAT, CDR2 FQNNGV. J gave up 5 bases and V 4 bases, and 6 bases lay outside the gene matches. The length of the CDR3 is 14 residues. Here the CDR3 reads CASSSRTGLTEAFF. CDR3 in DNA: TGTGCCAGCAGCTCCCGGACAGGGTTGACTGAAGCTTTCTTT.

CDR3 in amino acids: CASSETSGSGDTQYF. For the CDR3, the DNA is TGTGCCAGCAGTGAGACTAGCGGCTCGGGGGATACGCAGTATTTT. V is TRBV6-1 and J is TRBJ2-3; 9 bases line up with TRBD2. Unmatched junction bases numbered 7, after V lost 3 bases and J lost 6 bases. Germline assignment: CDR1 MNHNS and CDR2 SASEGT. The CDR3 extends over 15 amino acids.

With regard to this clone: This CDR3 is also generated by other DNA sequences in the sample. The chain has TRBV7-2 and TRBJ2-5, with D perhaps being TRBD1 or TRBD2 (6 bases each). CDR1 and CDR2 from the germline V gene are SGHTA and FQGNSA. The CDR3 sequence is 13 residues long. V lost 3 bases to trimming and J lost 4 bases, with 9 bases between them. The CDR3 protein is CASSFGGPETQYF. CDR3 coding DNA: TGTGCCAGCAGCTTCGGGGGCCCAGAGACCCAGTACTTC. Full variable domain (missing parts from reference TRBV7-2 and TRBJ2-5): GAGVSQSPSNKVTEKGKDVELRCDPISGHTALYWYRQSLGQGLEFLIYFQGNSAPDKSGLPSDRFSAERTGGSVSTLTIQRTQQEDSAVYLCASSFGGPETQYFGPGTRLLVL.

The chain links TRBV5-1 to TRBJ1-1, with TRBD1 identical over 7 bases. The CDR3 length is 13 residues. The germline gives CDR1 SGHRS, CDR2 YFSETQ. J gave up 5 bases and V 4 bases, and 5 bases lay outside the gene matches. As DNA, the CDR3 is TGCGCCAGCAGCGGACAGGTGGAGACTGAAGCTTTCTTT. It translates to CASSGQVETEAFF.

The J gene is TRBJ2-2, the V gene TRBV27; tentatively, D is TRBD1 or TRBD2 (6 bases each). The germline V and J ends were trimmed by 4 bases and 15 bases, with 27 bases remaining between them. CDR3 length: 16 residues. Germline values: CDR1 MNHEY, CDR2 SMNVEV (reference sequence). The CDR3, as DNA: TGTGCCAGCAGTTATCTTCGGGGGCAATACTCCCCTATCTTGTTTTTT. The encoded protein is CASSYLRGQYSPILFF.

This chain joins TRBV15 and TRBJ2-2, with TRBD1 matching 8 bases. The V gene end was trimmed by 5 bases and the J gene end by 7 bases; junction bases not matched to a gene: 12. The CDR3 totals 16 residues. CDR1 and CDR2 (germline): LNHNV, YYDKDF (reference sequence). The CDR3 bases are TGTGCCACCAGCGGACCCCTTGGACAGGGCAACGGGGAGCTGTTTTTT. Encoded protein: CATSGPLGQGNGELFF.

The chain joins TRBV19 to TRBJ1-5, with D possibly matching TRBD1 (5 bases). The CDR3 has 15 residues. The V and J ends lost 4 bases and 0 bases respectively, with 10 bases between them. Germline values: CDR1 LNHDA, CDR2 SQIVND (reference sequence). The CDR3 protein is CASSTRGDSNQPQHF. The CDR3 nucleotides are TGTGCCAGTAGTACTCGAGGGGATAGCAATCAGCCCCAGCATTTT.

The gene calls are TRBV29-1 and TRBJ2-6, with D perhaps being TRBD1 or TRBD2 (5 bases each). With 2 bases removed from V and 0 bases from J, the gap between germline ends came to 11 bases. This CDR3 has 16 residues. Germline values: CDR1 SQVTM, CDR2 ANQGSEA. CDR3 amino acids: CSVELGPLSGANVLTF. In nucleotides, the CDR3 is TGCAGCGTTGAATTGGGACCGCTCTCTGGGGCCAACGTCCTGACTTTC. The full variable domain, completed using reference TRBV29-1 and TRBJ2-6, is SAVISQKPSRDICQRGTSLTIQCQVDSQVTMMFWYRQQPGQSLTLIATANQGSEATYESGFVIDKFPISRPNLTFSTLTVSNMSPEDSSIYLCSVELGPLSGANVLTFGAGSRLTVL.

The CDR3 coding sequence is TGCAGCGTCTCCGGGGGGGGAAACCTCAATGAGCAGTTCTTC. As protein: CSVSGGGNLNEQFF. The V and J genes are TRBV29-1 and TRBJ2-1, with 8 bases fitting TRBD2. Germline assignment: CDR1 SQVTM and CDR2 ANQGSEA. This CDR3 is 14 amino acids long. Trimming at V came to 6 bases and at J to 6 bases, leaving 10 bases not matched to a gene.

Here the CDR3 reads CASSPPRGTGDHGYTF. DNA for the CDR3: TGTGCCAGCAGCCCTCCCCGTGGGACAGGGGACCATGGCTACACCTTC. The gene calls are TRBV7-9 and TRBJ1-2; 10 positions match TRBD1. The CDR3 has 16 residues. The J segment lost 6 bases and the V segment lost 5 bases, leaving 12 bases of the junction unmatched. CDR1 SEHNR and CDR2 FQNEAQ come from the germline V gene (reference sequence).

The V call is TRBV2, the J call TRBJ2-7; TRBD1 aligns across 9 bases. After removal of 4 bases from V and 5 bases from J, the junction contained 6 bases not matched to a gene. The CDR3 is made up of 14 amino acids. Germline V CDR1 and CDR2: SNHLY, FYNNEI. CDR3 amino acids: CASSGGQGIHEQYF. The CDR3 DNA sequence: TGTGCCAGCAGTGGGGGACAGGGTATACACGAGCAGTACTTC. The whole variable domain, remainder taken from reference TRBV2 and TRBJ2-7, is EPEVTQTPSHQVTQMGQEVILRCVPISNHLYFYWYRQILGQKVEFLVSFYNNEISEKSEIFDDQFSVERPDGSNFTLKIRSTKLEDSAMYFCASSGGQGIHEQYFGPGTRLTVT.